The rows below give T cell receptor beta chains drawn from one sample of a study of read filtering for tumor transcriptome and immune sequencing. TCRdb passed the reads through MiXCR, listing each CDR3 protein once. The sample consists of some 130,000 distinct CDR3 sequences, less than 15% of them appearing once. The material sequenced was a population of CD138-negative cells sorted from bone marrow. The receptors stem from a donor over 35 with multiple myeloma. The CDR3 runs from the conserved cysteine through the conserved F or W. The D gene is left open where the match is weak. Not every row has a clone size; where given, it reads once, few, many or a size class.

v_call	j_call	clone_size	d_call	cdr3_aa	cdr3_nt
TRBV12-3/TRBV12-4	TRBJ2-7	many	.	CASSLGQVGTYEQYF	TGTGCCAGCAGTTTAGGACAGGTGGGGACCTACGAGCAGTACTTC
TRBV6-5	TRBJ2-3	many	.	CASSLQETTLTQYF	TGTGCCAGCAGCCTACAGGAGACAACACTTACGCAGTATTTT
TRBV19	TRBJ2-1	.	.	CASSSLSGGIYNEQFF	TGTGCCAGTAGTTCCCTGAGCGGCGGGATTTACAATGAGCAGTTCTTC
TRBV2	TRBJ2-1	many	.	CASSEEQVYNEQFF	TGTGCCAGCAGTGAAGAACAGGTTTACAATGAGCAGTTCTTC
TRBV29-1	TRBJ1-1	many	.	CSVKQGLNTEAFF	TGCAGCGTCAAACAGGGTCTGAACACTGAAGCTTTCTTT
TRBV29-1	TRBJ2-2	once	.	CGVRPGHLNTGELFF	TGCGGCGTTAGACCAGGACACCTGAACACCGGGGAGCTGTTTTTT
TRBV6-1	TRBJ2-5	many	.	CASSEGLLQETQYF	TGTGCCAGCAGTGAAGGACTGCTCCAAGAGACCCAGTACTTC
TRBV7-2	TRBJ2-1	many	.	CASSKEGDSYNEQFF	TGTGCCAGCAGCAAAGAAGGGGACTCCTACAATGAGCAGTTCTTC
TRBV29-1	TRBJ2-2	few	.	CSVECPRTGELFF	TGCAGCGTTGAATGCCCGAGAACCGGGGAGCTGTTTTTT
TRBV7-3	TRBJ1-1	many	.	CASSLEGKGTEAFF	TGTGCCAGCAGCCTTGAGGGTAAGGGCACTGAAGCTTTCTTT
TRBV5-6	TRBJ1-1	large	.	CASSFRTNTEAFF	TGCGCCAGCAGCTTTCGGACTAACACTGAAGCTTTCTTT
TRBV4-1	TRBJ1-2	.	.	CASSQDPRGGFGYTF	TGCGCCAGCAGCCAAGATCCCAGGGGTGGCTTTGGCTACACCTTC
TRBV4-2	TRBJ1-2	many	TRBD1	CASSQEGDRGSGYTF	TGTGCCAGCAGCCAAGAAGGGGACAGGGGGTCTGGCTACACCTTC
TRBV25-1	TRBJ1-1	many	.	CASSGTEAFF	TGTGCCAGCAGTGGTACTGAAGCTTTCTTT
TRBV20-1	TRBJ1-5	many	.	CSAPDGGANQPQHF	TGCAGTGCTCCCGATGGGGGGGCTAATCAGCCCCAGCATTTT
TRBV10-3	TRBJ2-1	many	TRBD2	CAISEGGGDNEQFF	TGTGCCATCAGTGAAGGCGGGGGAGACAATGAGCAGTTCTTC
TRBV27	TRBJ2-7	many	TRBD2	CASSFLTPAGASYEQYF	TGTGCCAGCAGTTTTCTTACCCCAGCGGGAGCCTCCTACGAGCAGTACTTC
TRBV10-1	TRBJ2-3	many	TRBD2	CASSEPGLAADTQYF	TGCGCCAGCAGTGAGCCGGGACTAGCGGCGGATACGCAGTATTTT
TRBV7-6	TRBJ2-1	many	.	CASSSTPGGFTYNEQFF	TGTGCCAGCAGCTCCACCCCAGGGGGGTTCACCTACAATGAGCAGTTCTTC
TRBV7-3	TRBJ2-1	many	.	CASSSYRVNEQFF	TGTGCCAGCAGCTCCTACAGGGTGAATGAGCAGTTCTTC
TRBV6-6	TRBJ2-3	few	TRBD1	CASSEQGKSTDTQYF	TGTGCCAGCAGTGAACAGGGGAAAAGCACAGATACGCAGTATTTT
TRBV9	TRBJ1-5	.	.	CASSVDPMQPQHF	TGTGCCAGCAGCGTAGATCCGATGCAGCCCCAGCATTTT
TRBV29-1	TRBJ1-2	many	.	CSVEGRRDYGYTF	TGCAGCGTTGAGGGGCGCAGGGACTATGGCTACACCTTC
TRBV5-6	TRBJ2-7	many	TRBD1	CASSSTGQVLEQYF	TGTGCCAGCAGCTCTACGGGACAGGTCCTCGAGCAGTACTTC
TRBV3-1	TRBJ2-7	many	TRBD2	CASSHLGPSGSYEQYF	TGTGCCAGCAGCCACCTTGGTCCTAGCGGGAGCTACGAGCAGTACTTC
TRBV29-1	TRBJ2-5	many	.	CSVEETRETQYF	TGCAGCGTTGAAGAGACGAGGGAGACCCAGTACTTC